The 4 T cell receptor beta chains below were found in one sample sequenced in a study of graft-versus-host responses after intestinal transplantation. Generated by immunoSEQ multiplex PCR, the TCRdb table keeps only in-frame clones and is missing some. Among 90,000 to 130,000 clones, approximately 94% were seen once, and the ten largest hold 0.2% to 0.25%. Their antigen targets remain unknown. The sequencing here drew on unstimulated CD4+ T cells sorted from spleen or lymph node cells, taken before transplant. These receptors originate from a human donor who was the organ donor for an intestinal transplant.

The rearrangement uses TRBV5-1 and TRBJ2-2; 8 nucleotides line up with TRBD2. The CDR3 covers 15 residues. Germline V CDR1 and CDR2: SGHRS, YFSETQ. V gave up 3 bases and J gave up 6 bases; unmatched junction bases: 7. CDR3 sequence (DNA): TGCGCCAGCAGCTCGGGACTAGGGTGGTCCGGGGAGCTGTTTTTT. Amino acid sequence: CASSSGLGWSGELFF.

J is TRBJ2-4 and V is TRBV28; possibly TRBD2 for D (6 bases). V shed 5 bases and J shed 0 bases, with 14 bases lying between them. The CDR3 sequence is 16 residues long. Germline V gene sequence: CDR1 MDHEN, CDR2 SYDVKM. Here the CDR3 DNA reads TGTGCCAGCAGTCGGCCCGGGACTGTAGCCAAAAACATTCAGTACTTC. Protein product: CASSRPGTVAKNIQYF.

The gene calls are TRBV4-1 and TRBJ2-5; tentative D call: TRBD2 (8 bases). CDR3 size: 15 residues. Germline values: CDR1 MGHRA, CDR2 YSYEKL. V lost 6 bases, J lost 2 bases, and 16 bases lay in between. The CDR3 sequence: CASRPGRGPQETQYF. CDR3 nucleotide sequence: TGCGCCAGCAGACCCGGGAGGGGGCCGCAAGAGACCCAGTACTTC.

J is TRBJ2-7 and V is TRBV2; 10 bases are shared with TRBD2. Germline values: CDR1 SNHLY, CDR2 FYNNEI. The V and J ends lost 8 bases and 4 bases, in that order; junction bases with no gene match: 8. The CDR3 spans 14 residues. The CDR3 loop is CASVIQAGGYEQYF. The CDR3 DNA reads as TGTGCCAGCGTTATCCAAGCGGGAGGGTACGAGCAGTACTTC. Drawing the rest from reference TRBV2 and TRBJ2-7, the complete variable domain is EPEVTQTPSHQVTQMGQEVILRCVPISNHLYFYWYRQILGQKVEFLVSFYNNEISEKSEIFDDQFSVERPDGSNFTLKIRSTKLEDSAMYFCASVIQAGGYEQYFGPGTRLTVT.